This T cell receptor beta chain was found in a study of lymphopenia after photon versus proton radiotherapy. General study results and limits: After the lymphocyte nadir, photon-treated repertoires showed oligoclonal expansion, especially of CD8+ Temra cells. Under photons, naive T cells and diversity fell while effector/memory populations rose.

In the case of this clone: Its antigen is still unknown.

The CDR3 totals 13 residues. V dropped 0 bases and J dropped 6 bases, with 5 bases sitting between them. In germline, CDR1 is KGHSH, CDR2 LQKENI. TCRdb's copy holds only in-frame clones and misses some; the assay was immunoSEQ multiplex PCR. The sample holds tens of thousands of clones, roughly 94% seen once. The clonotype was recovered from a woman in her forties or fifties with cholangiocarcinoma. The sample consisted of peripheral blood, taken from a patient treated with photon-based radiotherapy. This chain links TRBV18 with TRBJ2-2; D unclear. CDR3 in DNA: TGTGCCAGCTCACCACCAAGGTCCGGGGAGCTGTTTTTT. Encoded protein: CASSPPRSGELFF.